These 27 T cell receptor beta chains were sequenced from one sample in a study of blood T cell repertoires in COVID-19. The table came from immunoSEQ multiplex PCR; TCRdb's copy has only in-frame clones and leaves some out. The table lists about 190,000 clones, roughly 84% of them singletons. Input material: peripheral blood. The receptors here all came from a human donor in a cohort sampled during active COVID-19.

CDR3 bases: TGTGCCAGTAGTCGAATAATGACAGGGACTAACTATGGCTACACCTTC. Translating gives CASSRIMTGTNYGYTF. The chain couples TRBV19 to TRBJ1-2; 7 nucleotides line up with TRBD1. The germline V gene has CDR1 LNHDA and CDR2 SQIVND (reference sequence). Trimming took 5 bases from V and 0 from J; bases not matched to a gene: 9. The CDR3 is made up of 16 amino acids.

The chain combines TRBV27 with TRBJ1-1; D may be TRBD1 (6 bases). With 3 bases removed from V and 3 bases from J, the gap between germline ends came to 17 bases. The CDR3 covers 16 residues. From germline, CDR1 is MNHEY and CDR2 SMNVEV (reference sequence). The CDR3 DNA is TGTGCCAGCAGTTTCCGGTCCACAGGGATCCACACTGAAGCTTTCTTT. Translating gives CASSFRSTGIHTEAFF.

The rearrangement uses TRBV2 and TRBJ2-5, with D unclear. CDR3 length: 13 amino acids. Germline V gene data show CDR1 as SNHLY and CDR2 as FYNNEI. V dropped 6 bases and J dropped 5 bases, with 13 bases sitting between them. CDR3 region: CASRELPGETQYF. The CDR3 coding sequence is TGTGCCAGCAGGGAATTACCGGGTGAGACCCAGTACTTC. Full variable domain (outside the CDR3, taken from reference TRBV2 and TRBJ2-5): EPEVTQTPSHQVTQMGQEVILRCVPISNHLYFYWYRQILGQKVEFLVSFYNNEISEKSEIFDDQFSVERPDGSNFTLKIRSTKLEDSAMYFCASRELPGETQYFGPGTRLLVL.

V gene TRBV28 combines with J gene TRBJ1-5; D is possibly TRBD1 (6 bases). Trimming took off 2 bases at V and 4 bases at J, with 9 bases between the two ends. The CDR3 runs to 14 residues. Germline V gene lookup returns CDR1 MDHEN and CDR2 SYDVKM. This chain's CDR3 is CASSLLQGNQPQHF. CDR3 nucleotide sequence: TGTGCCAGCAGTTTACTCCAGGGGAATCAGCCCCAGCATTTT.

In nucleotides, the CDR3 is TGCGCCAGCAGCTATAGACAGGCGAACAATGAGCAGTTCTTC. Its protein is CASSYRQANNEQFF. The chain combines TRBV5-1 with TRBJ2-1; TRBD1 might be the D (6 bases). Between the trimmed V and J ends, which lost 3 bases and 5 bases, there was a span of 12 bases. Germline V gene lookup returns CDR1 SGHRS and CDR2 YFSETQ. The CDR3 length is 14 residues.

The CDR3 DNA is TGTGCCAGCAGCCAACGCGACAGGGTGCAAGGCTACACCTTC. This sequence encodes CASSQRDRVQGYTF. V usage is TRBV7-9 and J usage is TRBJ1-2; 7 bases map to TRBD1. The junction had 11 bases not matched to a gene; V was cut back by 5 bases and J by 8 bases. Germline CDR1 reads SEHNR; CDR2 reads FQNEAQ (reference sequence). The CDR3 sequence is 14 residues long.

The V and J genes are TRBV7-8 and TRBJ2-4, with 12 nucleotides matching TRBD2. The CDR3 loop spans 14 amino acids. V lost 5 bases to trimming and J lost 9 bases; unmatched junction nucleotides: 5. Germline V CDR1 and CDR2: SGHVS, FQNEAQ. The CDR3 loop reads CASSPSGRAVIQYF. The CDR3 DNA follows: TGTGCCAGCAGCCCTAGCGGGAGGGCTGTCATTCAGTACTTC. Using reference TRBV7-8 and TRBJ2-4 for the parts outside the CDR3, the full variable domain is GAGVSQSPRYKVAKRGQDVALRCDPISGHVSLFWYQQALGQGPEFLTYFQNEAQLDKSGLPSDRFFAERPEGSVSTLKIQRTQQEDSAVYLCASSPSGRAVIQYFGAGTRLSVL.

Remarks on this clone: The same CDR3 is also encoded by other DNA sequences in this sample. The chain is built from TRBV28 and TRBJ2-7, with a tentative D call TRBD2 (5 bases). Deletions cut 7 bases from V and 2 bases from J, with 12 bases between. Per germline, CDR1 MDHEN and CDR2 SYDVKM. CDR3 length: 13 amino acids. The CDR3 region is CASTRGATYEQYF. The CDR3 nucleotides are TGTGCCAGCACCCGGGGTGCCACCTACGAGCAGTACTTC.

This sequence joins TRBV27 and TRBJ2-5; 11 bases agree with TRBD2. This CDR3 region has 18 residues. CDR1 MNHEY and CDR2 SMNVEV come from the germline V gene (reference sequence). Germline trimming cut 0 bases from V and 6 bases from J; bases unmatched to any gene: 12. The CDR3 spells CASSLSMTSGIRSKTQYF. Written as DNA, the CDR3 is TGTGCCAGCAGTTTATCGATGACTAGCGGGATAAGGTCAAAGACCCAGTACTTC.

This clone was recorded a few times. The chain is built from TRBV4-1 and TRBJ1-6; D gene ambiguous. There are 13 residues in the CDR3. The V and J ends lost 0 bases and 9 bases respectively, with 6 bases between them. Per germline, CDR1 MGHRA and CDR2 YSYEKL. Written as DNA, the CDR3 is TGCGCCAGCAGCCAAGATCCTAGTTCACCCCTCCACTTT. Its translation: CASSQDPSSPLHF.

The rearrangement uses TRBV24-1 and TRBJ2-1; 10 nucleotides match TRBD1. Trimming cost V 5 bases and J 8 bases; bases outside gene matches: 5. There are 14 residues in the CDR3. Germline CDR1 and CDR2: KGHDR and SFDVKD. CDR3 in amino acids: CATSVGQGRYEQFF. The CDR3 nucleotides are TGTGCCACCAGTGTGGGACAGGGGCGGTATGAGCAGTTCTTC.

The table lists this clone with a few counts. The chain employs TRBV14 and TRBJ1-2, with D perhaps matching TRBD1 (6 bases). This CDR3 is 14 amino acids long. Germline V gene sequence: CDR1 SGHDN, CDR2 FVKESK. Trimming cost V 3 bases and J 8 bases, with 16 bases left between them. CDR3 in amino acids: CASSQNRVAGGYTF. The CDR3 bases are TGTGCCAGCAGCCAGAACAGGGTAGCAGGGGGCTACACCTTC.

The V call is TRBV2, the J call TRBJ1-5; 7 bases align to TRBD1. The CDR3 is 14 amino acids. Germline loops: CDR1 SNHLY, CDR2 FYNNEI. V was pared by 7 bases and J by 5 bases, with 8 bases of the junction left unmatched. CDR3 nucleotides: TGTGCCAGCACCCCGGACAGGAGTCATCAGCCCCAGCATTTT. It encodes CASTPDRSHQPQHF.

This clone was recorded a few times. The chain recombines TRBV2 with TRBJ2-2, with TRBD2 as a possible D gene (6 bases). V was cut by 2 bases and J by 0 bases, with 10 bases left in between. This CDR3 has 16 amino acids. Germline V gene sequence: CDR1 SNHLY, CDR2 FYNNEI. Here the CDR3 reads CASSEWLATNTGELFF. The DNA for the CDR3 is TGTGCCAGCAGTGAATGGCTAGCGACGAACACCGGGGAGCTGTTTTTT.

This clone was detected once. The rearrangement uses TRBV19 and TRBJ1-6; no clear D gene. This CDR3 has 16 residues. Looked up from germline, CDR1 is LNHDA and CDR2 is SQIVND (reference sequence). V lost 7 bases, J lost 8 bases, and 21 bases lay in between. As DNA, the CDR3 is TGTGCCAGTACACTTGCGGGCCCCGCGGCGGATTCACCCCTCCACTTT. Protein product: CASTLAGPAADSPLHF.

This clone was seen only a few times. The CDR3 sequence is CASSIDPGMVAGELFF. In DNA form, the CDR3 reads TGTGCCAGTAGTATAGATCCAGGGATGGTCGCCGGGGAGCTGTTTTTT. The chain has TRBV19 and TRBJ2-2, with D perhaps matching TRBD1 (5 bases). CDR3 length: 16 residues. The V end was cut by 0 bases, the J end by 6 bases, with 14 bases between. Germline assignment: CDR1 LNHDA and CDR2 SQIVND (reference sequence).

The chain joins TRBV6-1 to TRBJ2-1; TRBD2 aligns across 14 bases. Per the germline V gene, CDR1 is MNHNS and CDR2 is SASEGT. CDR3 size: 15 residues. J gave up 11 bases and V 2 bases, and 5 bases lay outside the gene matches. The CDR3 sequence is CASSEQGLAGVQQFF. The CDR3 region has the DNA TGTGCCAGCAGTGAACAGGGACTAGCGGGAGTGCAGCAGTTCTTC.

The chain recombines TRBV6-6 with TRBJ2-2; 8 nucleotides agree with TRBD1. V lost 8 bases, J lost 5 bases, and 13 bases stayed unmatched. CDR3 length: 16 amino acids. CDR1 is MNHNY and CDR2 is SVGAGI in the germline V gene (reference sequence). CDR3 DNA sequence: TGTGCCAGCCTAAAAGGGGGACAGGTGCCTACCGGGGAGCTGTTTTTT. Translated, it gives CASLKGGQVPTGELFF.

The rearrangement links TRBV11-2 to TRBJ1-1, with D uncertain. CDR1 is SGHAT, CDR2 FQNNGV, per germline. Trimming shortened V by 5 bases and J by 1 base, and 11 bases separated the two germline ends. This CDR3 has 14 residues. The CDR3 DNA follows: TGTGCCAGCAGCGGTCGAACGGGGAACACTGAAGCTTTCTTT. Its translation is CASSGRTGNTEAFF.

The V call is TRBV4-2, the J call TRBJ1-4; 12 nucleotides agree with TRBD1. J lost 8 bases, V lost 0 bases, and 7 bases had no gene match. This CDR3 has 17 amino acids. From germline, CDR1 is LGHNA and CDR2 YNFKEQ. CDR3 region: CASSQEGQGAPLEKLFF. The CDR3 DNA sequence: TGTGCCAGCAGCCAAGAGGGACAGGGGGCTCCCTTGGAAAAACTGTTTTTT.

This clone was counted a few times. The chain employs TRBV15 and TRBJ2-7; tentative D call: TRBD2 (5 bases). The CDR3 consists of 14 residues. V was clipped by 5 bases and J by 1 base, with 12 bases between them. CDR1 LNHNV and CDR2 YYDKDF come from the germline V gene (reference sequence). CDR3 bases: TGTGCCACCAGCGTTCCCGGCGGGTCCTACGAGCAGTACTTC. Residues: CATSVPGGSYEQYF.

Comments on this clone: Other DNA sequences in this specimen translate into the identical CDR3. The chain recombines TRBV5-4 with TRBJ2-1; 7 positions match TRBD2. Germline values: CDR1 SGHNT, CDR2 YYREEE (reference sequence). V lost 4 bases and J lost 3; bases outside the gene matches: 4. The CDR3 loop spans 14 amino acids. In nucleotides, the CDR3 is TGTGCCAGCAGCCTGGGGGGGGGCTACAATGAGCAGTTCTTC. This gives the protein CASSLGGGYNEQFF.

The chain is built from TRBV19 and TRBJ1-2; no reliable D call. This CDR3 has 13 amino acids. The germline V gene has CDR1 LNHDA and CDR2 SQIVND (reference sequence). The germline V and J ends were trimmed by 3 bases and 8 bases, with 13 bases remaining between them. CDR3 sequence (DNA): TGTGCCAGTAGTATTTTCCTCTTTCTCGGCTACACCTTC. Its translation: CASSIFLFLGYTF.

V usage is TRBV19 and J usage is TRBJ2-2; 9 positions agree with TRBD1. Germline lookup yields CDR1 LNHDA and CDR2 SQIVND (reference sequence). V lost 7 bases, J lost 3 bases, and 9 bases stayed unmatched. CDR3 length equals 16 residues. The CDR3 DNA is TGTGCCAGTACCATACAGGGGGCGCTTGACACCGGGGAGCTGTTTTTT. It yields the protein CASTIQGALDTGELFF.

The chain links TRBV3-1 (or the pseudogene TRBV3-2) to TRBJ1-1; TRBD1 matches at 8 bases. Trimming removed 1 base from V and 7 bases from J; junction bases left unmatched: 2. Germline V gives CDR1 LGHDT, CDR2 YNNKEL (reference sequence). The CDR3 extends over 13 amino acids. DNA of the CDR3: TGTGCCAGCAGCCAAGGACAGGGGATTGAAGCTTTCTTT. Its protein product is CASSQGQGIEAFF.

In DNA, the CDR3 is TGTGCCAGCGCTGGCGGGTTAGCGGGAGTTACCGGGGAGCTGTTTTTT. This translates into CASAGGLAGVTGELFF. The V gene is TRBV5-4, the J gene TRBJ2-2, with 9 nucleotides matching TRBD2. Germline values: CDR1 SGHNT, CDR2 YYREEE (reference sequence). V was pared by 7 bases and J by 5 bases, with 12 bases of the junction left unmatched. The CDR3 totals 16 residues.

CDR3 DNA: TGTGCCAGCAGCGGGAGGAGCCTACAAGCGAACACCGGGGAGCTGTTTTTT. Translated, it gives CASSGRSLQANTGELFF. V is TRBV7-9 and J is TRBJ2-2; tentative D call: TRBD2 (6 bases). Trimming removed 5 bases from V and 0 bases from J, with 16 bases in between. From germline, CDR1 is SEHNR and CDR2 FQNEAQ (reference sequence). The CDR3 is 17 residues long.